Shown below are 14 T cell receptor beta chains from a single sample sequenced in a study of molecular identifiers for immune sequencing clone quantification. TCRdb re-called the PCR reads with MiXCR, one entry per CDR3 protein. The table shows approximately 500,000 distinct CDR3 sequences, with roughly 24% occurring only once. The sample was naive CD8+ T cells from blood, with Jurkat cell RNA spiked in. Documented subset: FACS-sorted CD8+CD4-CCR7+CD45RA+ naive T cells. Source of these receptors: a human donor in good health. Some libraries in this study had Jurkat cell RNA spiked in.

This clonotype has just a few counts. V and J are TRBV4-3 and TRBJ1-5, with 7 positions matching TRBD1. The CDR3 totals 14 residues. Germline V gene data show CDR1 as LGHNA and CDR2 as YSLEER. V lost 5 bases and J lost 7; bases outside the gene matches: 8. The CDR3 region has the DNA TGCGCCAGCAGCGTCTCACAGGGGACGCAGCCCCAGCATTTT. This encodes CASSVSQGTQPQHF.

Regarding this clonotype: A read error may produce the germline difference seen at one junction end. V is TRBV28 and J is TRBJ1-4; D may be TRBD1 (6 bases). This CDR3 contains 15 residues. Germline assignment: CDR1 MDHEN and CDR2 SYDVKM. The CDR3 DNA reads as TGTGCCAGCATTAACCACGGACAGTTTAATGAAAAACCGTTTTTT. It yields the protein CASINHGQFNEKPFF.

This clonotype was recorded at least ten times. The CDR3 coding sequence is TGTGCCAGCAGTTCGTCGGGATATGGCTACACCTTC. Amino acids: CASSSSGYGYTF. The chain is built from TRBV12-3 or TRBV12-4 and TRBJ1-2, with D unclear. V lost 4 bases to trimming and J lost 5 bases, with 8 bases between them. This CDR3 is built from 12 residues.

Concerning this clonotype itself: The CDR3 does not close with the conserved phenylalanine or tryptophan, likely indicating a read error. J is TRBJ2-5 and V is TRBV5-3, with D perhaps given as TRBD1 or TRBD2 (7 bases each). TRBV5-3 is designated an ORF whose function remains uncertain. This CDR3 contains 15 residues. CDR3 region: CASSFSGGAQETQYL. The CDR3 coding sequence is TGTGCCAGCAGCTTTTCAGGGGGGGCCCAAGAGACCCAGTACCTC.

The V and J genes are TRBV12-3 or TRBV12-4 and TRBJ2-1; weak D call: TRBD1 (5 bases). This CDR3 region has 13 residues. V was pared by 3 bases and J by 5 bases, with 8 bases between. This CDR3 reads CASSFDSDNEQFF. In DNA, the CDR3 is TGTGCCAGCAGTTTTGACAGTGACAATGAGCAGTTCTTC.

This clonotype showed up just a few times. J is TRBJ1-2 and V is TRBV11-3; unclear D gene. The germline CDR1 and CDR2 sequences are SGHNT and YENEEA. V was clipped by 5 bases and J by 4 bases, with 8 bases between them. The CDR3 consists of 12 residues. CDR3 DNA sequence: TGTGCCAGCAGCATGAACGGCTATGGCTACACCTTC. Protein product: CASSMNGYGYTF.

The chain carries TRBV25-1 and TRBJ2-6; 8 bases match TRBD1. The CDR3 consists of 20 residues. V dropped 3 bases and J dropped 3; count of bases not matched to a gene: 16. The germline CDR1 and CDR2 sequences are MGHDK and SYGVNS. As DNA, the CDR3 is TGTGCCAGCAGTGAGGTACAGGGGGAAGGTCTAAAATATGGGGCCAACGTCCTGACTTTC. This gives the protein CASSEVQGEGLKYGANVLTF.

The V gene is TRBV9, the J gene TRBJ1-1; 11 nucleotides align to TRBD1. Trimming removed 5 bases from V and 4 bases from J; junction bases left unmatched: 10. Germline CDR1 and CDR2: SGDLS and YYNGEE. The CDR3 contains 16 residues. CDR3 DNA: TGTGCCAGCAGTTACGGACAGGGGGCAGGGCGCACTGAAGCTTTCTTT. Its translation: CASSYGQGAGRTEAFF.

This clonotype appeared a few times. The chain is built from TRBV3-1 and TRBJ2-3, with 12 bases identical to TRBD2. The germline V gene has CDR1 LGHDT and CDR2 YNNKEL (reference sequence). The ends lost 3 bases at V and 0 bases at J; junction bases unmatched: 13. This CDR3 contains 20 residues. CDR3 sequence (DNA): TGTGCCAGCAGCCATGTGGGTATACTAGCGGGAGGCTCCAGCACAGATACGCAGTATTTT. Protein product: CASSHVGILAGGSSTDTQYF.

Only a few counts were recorded for this clonotype. The chain is built from TRBV27 and TRBJ1-5, with 7 bases that match TRBD1. With 5 bases clipped from V and 3 bases from J, the junction kept 7 bases outside the gene matches. CDR1 and CDR2 (germline): MNHEY, SMNVEV (reference sequence). The CDR3 has 15 amino acids. CDR3 in amino acids: CASSQTGSNNQPQHF. The CDR3 coding sequence is TGTGCCAGCAGTCAGACAGGGTCGAACAATCAGCCCCAGCATTTT.

About this clonotype itself: The final CDR3 position lacks the conserved phenylalanine or tryptophan, pointing to a likely read error. The V gene is TRBV5-1, the J gene TRBJ2-2, with D unclear. CDR3 size: 14 residues. V was clipped by 0 bases and J by 1 base, with 4 bases between them. Germline V gene sequence: CDR1 SGHRS, CDR2 YFSETQ. CDR3 protein: CASSLVLNTGELFL. DNA for the CDR3: TGCGCCAGCAGCTTGGTGCTGAACACCGGGGAGCTGTTTCTT.

This sequence joins TRBV6-2 or TRBV6-3 and TRBJ2-5; D unclear. This CDR3 is 16 amino acids long. Germline V gives CDR1 MNHEY, CDR2 SVGEGT. The V end lost 0 bases, the J end lost 1 base, and 12 bases lay between the germline ends. CDR3 sequence reads: CASSYSVPFPQETQYF. In DNA form, the CDR3 reads TGTGCCAGCAGTTACTCGGTCCCCTTCCCCCAAGAGACCCAGTACTTC.

The sample holds many counts of this clonotype. The chain employs TRBV18 and TRBJ2-3; 11 positions match TRBD2. The CDR3 has 15 amino acids. Per germline, CDR1 KGHSH and CDR2 LQKENI. The junction had 5 bases not matched to a gene; V was cut back by 8 bases and J by 1 base. This chain's CDR3 is CASTTSGSRTDTQYF. In DNA form, the CDR3 reads TGTGCCAGCACCACTAGCGGGAGTCGCACAGATACGCAGTATTTT.

This clonotype has at least ten counts. The chain links TRBV7-9 to TRBJ2-7; maybe TRBD1 (5 bases). Trimming shortened V by 5 bases and J by 5 bases, and 22 bases separated the two germline ends. Germline values: CDR1 SEHNR, CDR2 FQNEAQ (reference sequence). The CDR3 loop spans 16 amino acids. The CDR3 reads CASSAPDRTGTHEQYF. CDR3 nucleotides: TGTGCCAGCAGCGCGCCCGACCGAACAGGTACCCACGAGCAGTACTTC. Combining the CDR3 with reference TRBV7-9 and TRBJ2-7 gives the whole variable domain DTGVSQNPRHKITKRGQNVTFRCDPISEHNRLYWYRQTLGQGPEFLTYFQNEAQLEKSRLLSDRFSAERPKGSFSTLEIQRTEQGDSAMYLCASSAPDRTGTHEQYFGPGTRLTVT.